This is a list of T cell receptor beta chains from one sample in a study of T-cell reconstitution after alpha-beta-depleted transplantation in children. One entry per CDR3 protein results from TCRdb running MiXCR on the PCR reads. The sample shows approximately 220,000 distinct CDR3 sequences, roughly 15% of them seen only once. Sequencing was performed on PBMCs, mostly from graft donor cells, taken 360 days after TCRalphabeta/CD19-depleted stem cell transplant. These receptors were collected from a male patient between 2 and 10 years old who had a stem cell transplant for acute lymphoblastic leukemia, so the T cells may come from the graft donor. Both conserved end residues are part of each CDR3. The D gene is left open where the match is weak. Size tells how often a clone was seen (once, few, many) or the class of an expanded clone, and some rows leave it out.

cdr3_aa,cdr3_nt,j_call,v_call,d_call,clone_size
CASSPTLVGMMNTEAFF,TGCGCCAGCAGCCCGACCCTAGTAGGGATGATGAACACTGAAGCTTTCTTT,TRBJ1-1,TRBV5-1,NA,few
CATVLWGEQYF,TGTGCCACCGTTTTATGGGGGGAGCAGTACTTC,TRBJ2-7,TRBV27,NA,NA
CASSQDFYEQYF,TGCGCCAGCAGCCAAGATTTCTACGAGCAGTACTTC,TRBJ2-7,TRBV4-3,NA,few
CSVRQGGTEAFF,TGCAGCGTTCGACAGGGGGGCACTGAAGCTTTCTTT,TRBJ1-1,TRBV29-1,TRBD1,many
CASGPTGWLYEQYF,TGTGCCAGCGGCCCGACTGGATGGCTCTACGAGCAGTACTTC,TRBJ2-7,TRBV12-3/TRBV12-4,NA,few
CASSLGNEQYF,TGTGCCAGCAGTCTAGGCAACGAGCAGTACTTC,TRBJ2-7,TRBV7-8,NA,few
CAISEPDTRASGNTIYF,TGTGCCATCAGTGAGCCTGATACTAGGGCCTCTGGAAACACCATATATTTT,TRBJ1-3,TRBV10-3,NA,many
CASSLGSANYGYTF,TGTGCCAGCAGCTTGGGCAGCGCTAACTATGGCTACACCTTC,TRBJ1-2,TRBV5-6,NA,NA
CASSAGTGDSSYNEQFF,TGCGCCAGCAGCGCCGGGACAGGGGACAGCTCCTACAATGAGCAGTTCTTC,TRBJ2-1,TRBV5-1,TRBD1,NA
CASSPSLWTGRSYEQYF,TGTGCCAGCAGCCCCTCACTCTGGACAGGGAGGTCCTACGAGCAGTACTTC,TRBJ2-7,TRBV7-6,TRBD1,NA
CASSPPGNRVDGYTF,TGTGCCAGCTCACCACCGGGAAACAGGGTCGATGGCTACACCTTC,TRBJ1-2,TRBV18,NA,many
CAATGPLGIQYF,TGTGCCGCTACCGGGCCATTGGGCATTCAGTACTTC,TRBJ2-4,TRBV10-3,NA,NA
CASRSSGGSYEQYF,TGTGCCAGCCGGAGTAGCGGGGGGTCCTACGAGCAGTACTTC,TRBJ2-7,TRBV6-2/TRBV6-3,TRBD2,few
CSARVYLRLASSYNEQFF,TGCAGTGCTAGAGTGTATCTCAGGCTGGCCAGCTCCTACAATGAGCAGTTCTTC,TRBJ2-1,TRBV20-1,NA,few
CASSLEPGNGNTIYF,TGTGCCAGCAGCTTAGAACCAGGGAATGGAAACACCATATATTTT,TRBJ1-3,TRBV11-2,NA,few
CASGSGGSDTQYF,TGTGCTAGTGGTTCGGGGGGCTCGGATACGCAGTATTTT,TRBJ2-3,TRBV12-5,NA,NA
CSGGPGNTEAFF,TGCAGTGGGGGGCCAGGGAACACTGAAGCTTTCTTT,TRBJ1-1,TRBV20-1,NA,NA
CASTEKRLAANNEQFF,TGTGCCAGCACCGAAAAACGACTAGCGGCTAACAATGAGCAGTTCTTC,TRBJ2-1,TRBV6-2/TRBV6-3,TRBD2,few
CSANPPGGLGGETQYF,TGCAGTGCTAACCCCCCCGGGGGACTAGGGGGAGAGACCCAGTACTTC,TRBJ2-5,TRBV20-1,TRBD2,many
CASRAGASNTGELFF,TGTGCCAGCAGAGCGGGGGCCTCGAACACCGGGGAGCTGTTTTTT,TRBJ2-2,TRBV7-6,TRBD2,few
CASSQGPTEQYF,TGTGCCAGCAGCCAAGGCCCCACCGAGCAGTACTTC,TRBJ2-7,TRBV4-2,NA,NA
CSVEVVEGLSYGYTF,TGCAGCGTTGAAGTGGTGGAGGGATTGAGCTATGGCTACACCTTC,TRBJ1-2,TRBV29-1,NA,many
CASSARTTGELFF,TGTGCCAGCAGCGCACGAACTACCGGGGAGCTGTTTTTT,TRBJ2-2,TRBV28,NA,NA
CASSDLQETQYF,TGCGCCAGCAGTGACCTCCAAGAGACCCAGTACTTC,TRBJ2-5,TRBV10-1,NA,NA
CASSLDILAGNSNEQFF,TGTGCCAGCAGCTTAGATATTTTGGCAGGGAATAGTAATGAGCAGTTCTTC,TRBJ2-1,TRBV11-1,NA,NA
CASSIPRVQGTDTQYF,TGTGCCAGCAGCATCCCACGGGTACAGGGCACAGATACGCAGTATTTT,TRBJ2-3,TRBV11-2,NA,few
CASSQGALNTEAFF,TGTGCCAGCAGTCAGGGGGCCCTGAACACTGAAGCTTTCTTT,TRBJ1-1,TRBV12-3/TRBV12-4,TRBD1,NA
CAISDRGQTTGELFF,TGTGCCATCAGTGATCGAGGGCAGACAACCGGGGAGCTGTTTTTT,TRBJ2-2,TRBV10-3,NA,NA
CASSFGNEQFF,TGTGCCAGCAGTTTTGGCAATGAGCAGTTCTTC,TRBJ2-1,TRBV5-1,NA,many
CASSLPQRSMAETQYF,TGCGCCAGCAGTCTACCTCAGCGGTCTATGGCAGAGACCCAGTACTTC,TRBJ2-5,TRBV5-1,NA,few
CSVGIGAFEAFF,TGCAGCGTTGGAATCGGAGCATTTGAAGCTTTCTTT,TRBJ1-1,TRBV29-1,NA,NA
CASRPPPGDNEQFF,TGTGCCAGTCGGCCTCCGCCGGGGGACAATGAGCAGTTCTTC,TRBJ2-1,TRBV12-3/TRBV12-4,NA,few
CASSQGLAGLYNEQFF,TGCGCCAGCAGCCAAGGACTAGCGGGGCTCTACAATGAGCAGTTCTTC,TRBJ2-1,TRBV4-3,TRBD2,many
CASSLGKGTGATETQYF,TGTGCCAGCAGCTTAGGGAAAGGGACAGGGGCGACAGAGACCCAGTACTTC,TRBJ2-5,TRBV5-4,TRBD1,NA
CISAPNTEAFF,TGCATAAGCGCCCCGAACACTGAAGCTTTCTTT,TRBJ1-1,TRBV20-1,NA,many
CASSQEGDRFYEQYF,TGCGCCAGCAGCCAAGAGGGGGACAGATTCTACGAGCAGTACTTC,TRBJ2-7,TRBV4-3,TRBD1,NA
CASSRPLRSGNTIYF,TGTGCCAGCAGTCGCCCGTTAAGGTCAGGAAACACCATATATTTT,TRBJ1-3,TRBV12-3/TRBV12-4,NA,NA
CASKIGGPDYEQYF,TGTGCCAGCAAAATTGGGGGCCCGGACTACGAGCAGTACTTC,TRBJ2-7,TRBV28,NA,few
CASSSIDRALSYEQYF,TGTGCCAGCAGTTCCATAGACAGGGCCCTCTCCTACGAGCAGTACTTC,TRBJ2-7,TRBV27,TRBD1,few
CASEPSSGGNTGELFF,TGCGCCAGCGAACCCTCTAGCGGGGGAAACACCGGGGAGCTGTTTTTT,TRBJ2-2,TRBV5-1,TRBD2,NA
CASSPRGVTNEKLFF,TGTGCCAGCAGCCCAAGGGGGGTCACTAATGAAAAACTGTTTTTT,TRBJ1-4,TRBV7-9,NA,NA
CASSYSGTTYGYTF,TGTGCCAGCAGTTACTCCGGGACGACCTATGGCTACACCTTC,TRBJ1-2,TRBV6-2/TRBV6-3,NA,few
CASSLRRQGHYNEQFF,TGTGCCAGCAGCCTCCGACGACAGGGGCACTACAATGAGCAGTTCTTC,TRBJ2-1,TRBV7-2,TRBD1,few